These 2 T cell receptor beta chains share one sample of origin, sequenced in a study of technical replicates of blood from a few donors. Measured with immunoSEQ multiplex PCR; TCRdb has only the in-frame clones, and not every one. The repertoire holds 76,000 or so clones, with just over 85% as singletons. The sample taken for sequencing was PBMCs. These receptors came from a human donor in good health. Some clones in this sample may be carry-over from other donors' samples.

The chain employs TRBV12-5 and TRBJ2-1; D is undetermined. Trimming cost V 2 bases and J 7 bases, with 6 bases left between them. CDR1 and CDR2 (germline): LGHNT, FRNRAP. This CDR3 is built from 12 residues. The CDR3 sequence is CASGLFGNEQFF. The CDR3 DNA sequence: TGTGCTAGTGGTTTGTTCGGGAATGAGCAGTTCTTC.

The sample holds one count of this clone. A junction boundary mismatches the germline segment, possibly from a read error. The chain carries TRBV12-5 and TRBJ2-1; the match to TRBD2 covers 10 bases. Germline V gene sequence: CDR1 LGHNT, CDR2 FRNRAP. The CDR3 totals 14 residues. The CDR3 region has the DNA TGTGCTAGTGGGTTGGGGACTAGCGTCAATGAGCAGTTCTTC. Protein sequence: CASGLGTSVNEQFF.